Shown below are 22 T cell receptor beta chains from a single sample sequenced in a study of early T cells in non-severe SARS-CoV-2 infection. TCRdb re-derived calls from the 5' RACE reads in MiXCR, one entry per CDR3 protein. Here the sample spans tens of thousands of distinct CDR3 sequences, over 9% being singletons. The sequencing here drew on whole blood, taken at baseline. These receptors all come from an adult who was a healthcare worker with PCR-confirmed SARS-CoV-2 infection or an uninfected control (not recorded which).

J is TRBJ2-3 and V is TRBV15, with TRBD2 matching over 7 bases. J was trimmed by 5 bases and V by 2 bases; bases with no gene match: 4. Germline loops: CDR1 LNHNV, CDR2 YYDKDF (reference sequence). There are 14 residues in the CDR3. CDR3 nucleotides: TGTGCCACCAGCAGAATACTAGCGCAAGATACGCAGTATTTT. It translates to CATSRILAQDTQYF.

The chain is built from TRBV5-5 and TRBJ1-3; D remains ambiguous. The V end was cut by 4 bases, the J end by 4 bases, with 12 bases between. Germline CDR1 reads SGHKS; CDR2 reads YYEKEE (reference sequence). This CDR3 has 14 amino acids. The DNA for the CDR3 is TGTGCCAGCAGCCAAAACATAAACGGAAACACCATATATTTT. Its protein is CASSQNINGNTIYF.

This clonotype came up many times. The V and J genes are TRBV11-2 and TRBJ2-7; D is undetermined. V was clipped by 5 bases and J by 2 bases, with 7 bases between them. The CDR3 sequence is 12 residues long. Germline loops: CDR1 SGHAT, CDR2 FQNNGV. CDR3 protein: CASSTEPYEQYF. DNA for the CDR3: TGTGCCAGCAGCACAGAGCCCTACGAGCAGTACTTC.

At least ten counts were recorded for this clonotype. The rearrangement uses TRBV6-5 and TRBJ2-1; 10 bases align to TRBD1. Germline V gene data show CDR1 as MNHEY and CDR2 as SVGAGI. V lost 8 bases and J lost 8; bases outside the gene matches: 9. CDR3 length: 14 residues. The CDR3 region has the DNA TGTGCCAGCGGTGGGACAGGGGTTACCTATGAGCAGTTCTTC. Protein: CASGGTGVTYEQFF.

The genes are TRBV7-2 and TRBJ1-5; D is perhaps TRBD1 (6 bases). CDR3 length equals 14 residues. Trimming pared 5 bases from V and 4 bases from J, leaving 12 bases between. The germline V gene encodes CDR1 SGHTA and CDR2 FQGNSA. CDR3 region: CASSLDSHNQPQHF. CDR3 bases: TGTGCCAGCAGCCTGGACAGTCATAATCAGCCCCAGCATTTT.

V is TRBV12-3 or TRBV12-4 and J is TRBJ1-2, with a tentative D call TRBD1 (6 bases). The CDR3 length is 13 residues. V was clipped by 3 bases and J by 10 bases, with 15 bases between them. The CDR3 reads CASSFGTRIDYTF. In nucleotides, the CDR3 is TGTGCCAGCAGTTTCGGGACAAGGATTGACTACACCTTC.

The CDR3 protein is CSVGRDEQYF. CDR3 nucleotide sequence: TGCAGCGTTGGCAGGGACGAGCAGTACTTC. This sequence joins TRBV29-1 and TRBJ2-7, with D perhaps matching TRBD1 (5 bases). Looked up from germline, CDR1 is SQVTM and CDR2 is ANQGSEA. Trimming removed 4 bases from V and 5 bases from J, with 6 bases in between. The CDR3 spans 10 residues.

This clonotype was seen repeatedly, ten times or more. The chain's CDR3 is CASSYSGTGNEKLFF. DNA of the CDR3: TGTGCCAGCAGTTACTCGGGGACAGGGAATGAAAAACTGTTTTTT. The chain has TRBV6-5 and TRBJ1-4; 9 bases are shared with TRBD1. V lost 0 bases and J lost 5; bases outside the gene matches: 1. The CDR3 loop spans 15 amino acids. Per the germline V gene, CDR1 is MNHEY and CDR2 is SVGAGI.

Here the CDR3 DNA reads TGTGCCAGCAGCCCCCCGGGACAGGGGGCAGATACGCAGTATTTT. Its protein is CASSPPGQGADTQYF. The chain links TRBV4-2 to TRBJ2-3; the match to TRBD1 covers 11 bases. The CDR3 is 15 amino acids. J gave up 4 bases and V 4 bases, and 4 bases lay outside the gene matches. Germline CDR1 is LGHNA and CDR2 is YNFKEQ.

This chain joins TRBV5-5 and TRBJ1-3; tentative D call: TRBD1 (5 bases). V was trimmed by 3 bases and J by 0 bases, leaving 10 bases between them. Per the germline V gene, CDR1 is SGHKS and CDR2 is YYEKEE (reference sequence). The length of the CDR3 is 15 residues. CDR3 coding DNA: TGTGCCAGCAGCTCGGGACTTCCCTCTGGAAACACCATATATTTT. It yields the protein CASSSGLPSGNTIYF.

J is TRBJ2-5 and V is TRBV4-3; 7 positions agree with TRBD1. This CDR3 is built from 15 residues. The germline gives CDR1 LGHNA, CDR2 YSLEER. The trim removed 2 bases at V and 5 bases at J, leaving 8 bases unmatched. CDR3 amino acids: CASSQNQGGMETQYF. The CDR3 nucleotides are TGCGCCAGCAGCCAAAATCAAGGGGGCATGGAGACCCAGTACTTC.

This clonotype was seen a few times. This sequence joins TRBV12-3 or TRBV12-4 and TRBJ1-5, with no clear D. Trimming took off 3 bases at V and 4 bases at J, with 13 bases between the two ends. The CDR3 totals 15 residues. The CDR3 protein is CASSFTVRHNQPQHF. As DNA, the CDR3 is TGTGCCAGCAGTTTTACGGTCAGACATAATCAGCCCCAGCATTTT.

In its sample, this clonotype was seen many times. The chain is built from TRBV6-6 and TRBJ1-1, with a weak D call TRBD1 (5 bases). Germline lookup yields CDR1 MNHNY and CDR2 SVGAGI (reference sequence). The CDR3 has 12 residues. V was trimmed by 0 bases and J by 8 bases, leaving 7 bases between them. The CDR3 nucleotides are TGTGCCAGCAGTTACTCGGGGGAAGAAGCTTTCTTT. It codes for CASSYSGEEAFF.

There are many counts of this clonotype. V usage is TRBV11-2 and J usage is TRBJ2-1; TRBD2 agrees at 10 bases. The CDR3 has 17 residues. J lost 5 bases, V lost 3 bases, and 10 bases had no gene match. The germline V gene has CDR1 SGHAT and CDR2 FQNNGV. The CDR3 here is CASSFPNRLAGDNEQFF. CDR3 nucleotide sequence: TGTGCCAGCAGCTTTCCGAATCGCCTAGCGGGGGACAATGAGCAGTTCTTC. Full variable domain (outside the CDR3, taken from reference TRBV11-2 and TRBJ2-1): EAGVAQSPRYKIIEKRQSVAFWCNPISGHATLYWYQQILGQGPKLLIQFQNNGVVDDSQLPKDRFSAERLKGVDSTLKIQPAKLEDSAVYLCASSFPNRLAGDNEQFFGPGTRLTVL.

Of note for this clonotype: This may come from a read error, since a much larger clone is one base off. For the CDR3, the DNA is TGCAACCATGAGGAGGGAAACACCATATATTTT. Amino acids: CNHEEGNTIYF. The chain carries TRBV29-1 and TRBJ1-3; D gene uncertain. Germline assignment: CDR1 SQVTM and CDR2 ANQGSEA. This CDR3 has 11 residues.

This clonotype was found many times. V usage is TRBV5-5 and J usage is TRBJ1-2, with D unclear. Germline CDR1 and CDR2: SGHKS and YYEKEE (reference sequence). V was pared by 0 bases and J by 3 bases, with 6 bases between. This CDR3 contains 13 residues. CDR3 coding DNA: TGTGCCAGCAGCTTGGAACCGGACTATGGCTACACCTTC. It encodes CASSLEPDYGYTF.

This clonotype was observed a few times. The gene calls are TRBV4-3 and TRBJ2-7, with TRBD2 matching over 8 bases. Germline V gene sequence: CDR1 LGHNA, CDR2 YSLEER. V dropped 1 base and J dropped 0; count of bases not matched to a gene: 8. CDR3 length: 17 amino acids. The CDR3 here is CASSQGFGGGSSYEQYF. In DNA, the CDR3 is TGCGCCAGCAGCCAAGGATTCGGCGGGGGGAGCTCCTACGAGCAGTACTTC.

This clonotype was detected many times. V is TRBV28 and J is TRBJ1-6, with D uncertain. The V gene's germline CDR1 is MDHEN and CDR2 SYDVKM. The CDR3 has 17 amino acids. V lost 6 bases, J lost 5 bases, and 20 bases lay in between. The CDR3 sequence is CASSPPLGLGNNSPLHF. The DNA of the CDR3 is TGTGCCAGCAGCCCACCCCTAGGACTCGGCAATAATTCACCCCTCCACTTT.

This clonotype appeared a few times. The CDR3 sequence: CSEKTGNEQFF. The CDR3 bases are TGCAGCGAGAAAACTGGAAATGAGCAGTTCTTC. The J gene is TRBJ2-1, the V gene TRBV29-1; D uncertain. From germline, CDR1 is SQVTM and CDR2 ANQGSEA. The V and J ends lost 7 bases and 7 bases respectively, with 11 bases between them. The CDR3 is made up of 11 amino acids.

This clonotype was picked up a small number of times. The J gene is TRBJ1-2, the V gene TRBV28, with D possibly matching TRBD1 (6 bases). This CDR3 spans 16 amino acids. Per the germline V gene, CDR1 is MDHEN and CDR2 is SYDVKM. V gave up 6 bases and J gave up 4 bases, with 21 bases separating them. CDR3 coding DNA: TGTGCCAGCAGACCTCCCAACAGGGCTATGGGCTATGGCTACACCTTC. Protein product: CASRPPNRAMGYGYTF.

In the case of this clonotype: This may come from a read error, since a much larger clone is one base off. The chain joins TRBV20-1 to TRBJ1-2; D remains ambiguous. The CDR3 extends over 12 amino acids. The germline gives CDR1 DFQATT, CDR2 SNEGSKA (reference sequence). The DNA of the CDR3 is TGCAGTGCTAGAATTAATAACAATGGCTACACCTTC. Protein: CSARINNNGYTF.

In this sample, this clonotype turned up a few times. The chain uses TRBV11-2 and TRBJ1-2, with TRBD1 as a possible D gene (5 bases). With 5 bases removed from V and 1 base from J, the gap between germline ends came to 14 bases. CDR1 is SGHAT, CDR2 FQNNGV, per germline. This CDR3 is 15 amino acids long. CDR3 amino acids: CASSPSGTLNYGYTF. Written as DNA, the CDR3 is TGTGCCAGCAGCCCTTCAGGGACCCTTAACTATGGCTACACCTTC.